This record concerns one TCR beta chain sequence. The record originates from a study of T cells in Graves' hyperthyroidism and ophthalmopathy. RNA transcripts served as the template for amplifying TCR beta CDR3 regions. The study used the HTBI primer set for a first-round RT-PCR of the TCR CDR3. TCRdb analysed the multiplex PCR reads with MiXCR anew, one entry per CDR3 protein. The sample includes about 360,000 distinct CDR3 sequences, 15% to 19% of them seen just once. This clonotype originated in a woman aged 18-29 years with Graves' hyperthyroidism that later progressed to Graves' ophthalmopathy. The sample consisted of blood.

The CDR3 nucleotides read TGTGCCAGTAGTGTGGGATATACAGGGTTCGAGCAGTACTTC. This encodes CASSVGYTGFEQYF. The chain employs TRBV19 and TRBJ2-7; maybe TRBD1 (6 bases). V shed 5 bases and J shed 6 bases, with 17 bases lying between them. Germline V gene lookup returns CDR1 LNHDA and CDR2 SQIVND (reference sequence). The length of the CDR3 is 14 residues.